Listed below are T cell receptor beta chains from one sample, sequenced in a study of technical replicates of blood from a handful of donors. The assay was immunoSEQ multiplex PCR, and TCRdb's table has in-frame clones only and misses some. In the table there are roughly 68,000 clones, approximately 93% of which are singletons. The sample taken for sequencing was PBMCs. These receptors were obtained from a human donor in good health. Some clones in this sample may be carry-over from other donors' samples. Each CDR3 is given with its conserved first and last residue. A D gene is named only where the DNA matches it firmly. Clone size is stated in some rows and not others, as once, few, many or a class when expanded.

TRBV7-2	TRBJ1-5	NA	NA	CASSLVVTGNQPQHF	TGTGCCAGCAGCTTAGTCGTCACGGGAAATCAGCCCCAGCATTTT
TRBV18	TRBJ2-7	TRBD2	NA	CASSPQGGAEQYF	TGTGCCAGCTCACCACAGGGAGGGGCCGAGCAGTACTTC
TRBV19	TRBJ1-5	NA	NA	CASRKPGNSNQPQHF	TGTGCCAGTAGGAAACCGGGGAATAGCAATCAGCCCCAGCATTTT
TRBV6-1	TRBJ1-2	NA	NA	CASSERKMTGETF	TGTGCCAGCAGTGAAAGGAAGATGACAGGCGAGACCTTC
TRBV21-1	TRBJ1-2	NA	NA	CASSAETGNDTF	TGTGCCAGCAGCGCCGAGACAGGGAACGACACCTTC
TRBV7-2	TRBJ2-3	TRBD2	few	CASSLAFVFREGDTDTQYF	TGTGCCAGCAGCTTAGCTTTTGTTTTTCGGGAGGGCGACACAGATACGCAGTATTTT
TRBV4-3	TRBJ2-2	TRBD2	NA	CASSATSGGASNTGELFF	TGCGCCAGCAGCGCCACTAGCGGGGGGGCCTCGAACACCGGGGAGCTGTTTTTT
TRBV27	TRBJ2-1	TRBD2	NA	CASSLARGGAGGIIYNEQFF	TGTGCCAGCAGTTTGGCTCGAGGTGGGGCGGGAGGGATAATCTACAATGAGCAGTTCTTC
TRBV10-3	TRBJ1-4	NA	NA	CAISRTYREELFF	TGTGCCATCAGTCGCACTTACAGGGAAGAACTGTTTTTT
TRBV30	TRBJ1-1	NA	NA	CAWSVLIGRTEAFF	TGTGCCTGGAGTGTACTTATTGGGAGGACTGAAGCTTTCTTT
TRBV9	TRBJ2-3	NA	NA	CASSVGSGDTQYF	TGTGCCAGCAGCGTAGGGAGTGGGGATACGCAGTATTTT
TRBV27	TRBJ2-7	TRBD1	few	CASSFTGGTSKEQYF	TGTGCCAGCAGTTTCACAGGGGGGACTTCTAAAGAGCAGTACTTC
TRBV7-9	TRBJ2-1	TRBD1	NA	CASSPGTGDYNEQFF	TGTGCCAGCAGCCCCGGGACAGGGGACTACAATGAGCAGTTCTTC
TRBV15	TRBJ2-1	NA	NA	CATSRDRTREQFF	TGTGCCACCAGCAGAGATAGGACTCGAGAGCAGTTCTTC
TRBV4-3	TRBJ2-1	TRBD2	NA	CASSQEAGGWGEQFF	TGCGCCAGCAGCCAAGAAGCGGGAGGGTGGGGTGAGCAGTTCTTC
TRBV5-4	TRBJ1-6	NA	NA	CASIERSGSGNSPLHF	TGTGCCAGCATCGAGCGCTCCGGGTCCGGTAATTCACCCCTCCACTTT
TRBV7-3	TRBJ2-7	NA	NA	CASSLGTYPYEQYF	TGTGCCAGCAGCTTGGGGACTTACCCCTACGAGCAGTACTTC
TRBV5-4	TRBJ1-2	TRBD1	NA	CASSLPGQGYHSNYGYTF	TGTGCCAGCAGCTTGCCGGGACAGGGGTACCATTCTAACTATGGCTACACCTTC
TRBV5-4	TRBJ2-2	NA	NA	CASSLQGANTGELFF	TGTGCCAGCAGCTTGCAGGGCGCGAACACCGGGGAGCTGTTTTTT
TRBV6-6	TRBJ1-3	TRBD1	NA	CASSFVRTGRRNTIYF	TGTGCCAGCAGTTTCGTCCGGACAGGGAGGAGAAACACCATATATTTT
TRBV6-5	TRBJ2-5	TRBD2	NA	CASSYPSRGGGTQYF	TGTGCCAGCAGTTACCCCTCGAGGGGCGGGGGGACCCAGTACTTC
TRBV5-6	TRBJ2-5	TRBD2	once	CASRSERGSGETQYF	TGTGCCAGCCGATCCGAGCGGGGGAGCGGGGAGACCCAGTACTTC
TRBV2	TRBJ1-4	NA	NA	CASSPLQGGNEKLFF	TGTGCCAGCAGTCCGCTACAGGGCGGTAATGAAAAACTGTTTTTT
TRBV7-6	TRBJ1-1	NA	NA	CASSLQENTEAFF	TGTGCCAGCAGCTTACAGGAGAACACTGAAGCTTTCTTT
TRBV2	TRBJ1-1	NA	NA	CASSEAGRRNTEAFF	TGTGCCAGCAGTGAGGCGGGACGGCGAAACACTGAAGCTTTCTTT
TRBV29-1	TRBJ1-2	TRBD1	NA	CSVDARGRDYGYTF	TGCAGCGTTGATGCAAGGGGGCGCGACTATGGCTACACCTTC
TRBV5-4	TRBJ2-1	TRBD1	NA	CASSLGTGYEQFF	TGTGCCAGCAGCTTGGGGACAGGGTATGAGCAGTTCTTC
TRBV29-1	TRBJ2-7	TRBD1	NA	CSVDDVRQGFLVEQYF	TGCAGCGTTGACGATGTGAGACAGGGATTTTTGGTCGAGCAGTACTTC
TRBV28	TRBJ2-5	NA	once	CASSSLGTQSRETQYF	TGTGCCAGCAGTTCCTTAGGGACTCAGTCTCGTGAGACCCAGTACTTC
TRBV7-9	TRBJ2-2	TRBD2	once	CASSSSGGSTGELFF	TGTGCCAGCAGCAGTAGCGGGGGGAGCACCGGGGAGCTGTTTTTT
TRBV7-3	TRBJ2-2	NA	NA	CASSIPAGGADTGELFF	TGTGCCAGCAGCATCCCAGCTGGGGGGGCCGACACCGGGGAGCTGTTTTTT
TRBV7-3	TRBJ2-2	TRBD1	NA	CASSGTANTGELFF	TGTGCCAGCAGTGGGACAGCGAACACCGGGGAGCTGTTTTTT
TRBV6-5	TRBJ2-2	TRBD1	NA	CASSSPGTGGSGELFF	TGTGCCAGCAGTTCGCCCGGGACAGGGGGCTCCGGGGAGCTGTTTTTT
TRBV5-1	TRBJ1-1	NA	NA	CASSTQGGVTEAFF	TGCGCCAGCAGCACACAGGGAGGGGTCACTGAAGCTTTCTTT
TRBV4-3	TRBJ2-1	NA	NA	CASSQDGRIPSNEQFF	TGCGCCAGCAGCCAAGATGGCAGGATTCCCTCCAATGAGCAGTTCTTC
TRBV9	TRBJ2-2	TRBD2	NA	CASSVGLAGESHTGELFF	TGTGCCAGCAGCGTAGGGCTAGCGGGAGAGTCCCACACCGGGGAGCTGTTTTTT
TRBV4-2	TRBJ2-5	TRBD2	NA	CASSHGLAGAVETQYF	TGTGCCAGCAGCCACGGACTAGCGGGAGCGGTAGAGACCCAGTACTTC